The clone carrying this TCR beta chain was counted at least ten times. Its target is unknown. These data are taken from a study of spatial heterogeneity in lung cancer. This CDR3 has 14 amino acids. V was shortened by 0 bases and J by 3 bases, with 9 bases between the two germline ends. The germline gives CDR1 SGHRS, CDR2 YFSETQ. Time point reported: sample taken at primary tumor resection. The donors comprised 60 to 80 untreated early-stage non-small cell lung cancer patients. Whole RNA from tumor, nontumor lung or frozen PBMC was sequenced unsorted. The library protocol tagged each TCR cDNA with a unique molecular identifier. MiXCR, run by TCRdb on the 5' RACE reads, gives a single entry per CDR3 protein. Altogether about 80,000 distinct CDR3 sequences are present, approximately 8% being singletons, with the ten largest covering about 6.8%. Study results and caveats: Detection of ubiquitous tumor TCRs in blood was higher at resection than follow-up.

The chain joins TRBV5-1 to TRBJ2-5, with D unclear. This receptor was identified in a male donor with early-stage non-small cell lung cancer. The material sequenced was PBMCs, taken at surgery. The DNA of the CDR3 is TGCGCCAGCAGCTTGGGGCGAGTCGAAGAGACCCAGTACTTC. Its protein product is CASSLGRVEETQYF.